What follows are 9 T cell receptor beta chains derived from one specimen sequenced in a study of T cell responses to AZD1222 COVID-19 vaccine. Only in-frame clones appear in the TCRdb table, and some are missing; sequencing was by immunoSEQ multiplex PCR. Of 130,000 to 150,000 clones in the sample, 90% to 95% were seen once. The input for sequencing was peripheral blood, taken on day 0 of AZD1222 vaccination. The receptors were gathered from an adult in good health.

The rearrangement joins TRBV6-5 to TRBJ1-1, with D unclear. The CDR3 sequence is 14 residues long. The germline V and J ends were trimmed by 5 bases and 1 base, with 11 bases remaining between them. CDR1 MNHEY and CDR2 SVGAGI come from the germline V gene. The CDR3 nucleotides are TGTGCCAGCAGTACCGCTTTCGGGAACACTGAAGCTTTCTTT. Its protein is CASSTAFGNTEAFF.

This sequence joins TRBV6-2 or TRBV6-3 and TRBJ1-5; D remains unclear. Germline V gene sequence: CDR1 MNHEY, CDR2 SVGEGT. The germline V and J ends were trimmed by 3 bases and 4 bases, with 10 bases remaining between them. The CDR3 is made up of 14 amino acids. CDR3 nucleotides: TGTGCCAGCAGTTATTCTCAGAGGAATCAGCCCCAGCATTTT. Residues: CASSYSQRNQPQHF.

This clone has only one observation. The chain carries TRBV6-4 and TRBJ2-3; TRBD1 aligns across 9 bases. CDR3 size: 14 residues. Trimming took 6 bases from V and 2 from J; bases not matched to a gene: 3. Germline values: CDR1 MRHNA, CDR2 SNTAGT. Written as DNA, the CDR3 is TGTGCCAGCAGCCGGGACAGGGACACAGATACGCAGTATTTT. Its translation: CASSRDRDTDTQYF.

A few counts support this clone. The V gene is TRBV30, the J gene TRBJ1-3, with D unresolved. Per the germline V gene, CDR1 is GTSNPN and CDR2 is SVGIG (reference sequence). The CDR3 contains 12 residues. Trimming took 4 bases from V and 2 from J, leaving 6 bases between them. CDR3 DNA sequence: TGTGCCTGGAAAAGGGCTGGAAACACCATATATTTT. Protein: CAWKRAGNTIYF.

V is TRBV4-3 and J is TRBJ2-3, with TRBD1 as a possible D gene (6 bases). The CDR3 runs to 15 residues. V gave up 0 bases and J gave up 4 bases, with 11 bases separating them. Germline CDR1 and CDR2: LGHNA and YSLEER. The DNA for the CDR3 is TGCGCCAGCAGCCAAGACAGGGGTTGGGCAGATACGCAGTATTTT. This gives the protein CASSQDRGWADTQYF.

There are a few counts of this clone. The J gene is TRBJ1-2, the V gene TRBV6-5; TRBD1 is a possible D gene (5 bases). The CDR3 has 14 residues. Trimming pared 2 bases from V and 7 bases from J, leaving 14 bases between. Germline CDR1 MNHEY, CDR2 SVGAGI. CDR3 in amino acids: CASSYRGIHSGYTF. DNA of the CDR3: TGTGCCAGCAGTTACCGGGGGATTCACAGTGGCTACACCTTC.

The V call is TRBV5-1, the J call TRBJ2-3, with D hard to call. The CDR3 sequence is 13 residues long. Germline values: CDR1 SGHRS, CDR2 YFSETQ. The V gene lost 5 bases and the J gene lost 2 bases, with 9 bases spanning the gap. The CDR3 coding sequence is TGCGCCAGCAGGCCCCGCCCCACAGATACGCAGTATTTT. This gives the protein CASRPRPTDTQYF.

The rearrangement links TRBV18 to TRBJ2-1, with 8 bases lining up with TRBD2. This CDR3 has 15 residues. CDR1 and CDR2 from the germline V gene are KGHSH and LQKENI. Trimming at V came to 0 bases and at J to 4 bases, leaving 2 bases not matched to a gene. CDR3 loop: CASSPPGTRYNEQFF. In DNA form, the CDR3 reads TGTGCCAGCTCACCACCCGGGACTAGATACAATGAGCAGTTCTTC.

The chain recombines TRBV20-1 with TRBJ2-3; D is possibly TRBD1 (6 bases). V shed 4 bases and J shed 0 bases, with 23 bases lying between them. This CDR3 region has 18 residues. Per germline, CDR1 DFQATT and CDR2 SNEGSKA (reference sequence). In nucleotides, the CDR3 is TGCAGTGCTAATGAGATGGACAGTTCACACACTAGCACAGATACGCAGTATTTT. It is translated as CSANEMDSSHTSTDTQYF.